The TCR beta chain under discussion was sequenced for a study of T cell repertoires in cytomegalovirus infection. Study in general: Used in the study were CMV epitopes, some recently identified and HLA-C-restricted, others well-studied and HLA-B-restricted. Indicated by public TCR beta signatures were CMV infection and matching HLA type. Whole-study findings and limits: Pooled public TCR beta family frequency picked out CMV carriers with the relevant HLA. CMV-specific HLA-C-restricted TCR beta clonotypes dominated the ex vivo response.

A few counts support this clonotype. Its antigen is as yet unknown. MiXCR, applied by TCRdb to the reads, yields one record per CDR3 protein. The sample includes around 360,000 distinct CDR3 sequences, about 34% seen only once; the top ten take approximately 13%. Germline assignment: CDR1 SGHTA and CDR2 FQGNSA. The ends were cut back, 2 bases at V and 0 bases at J, with 5 bases in the middle. This CDR3 contains 13 residues. This chain connects TRBV7-2 to TRBJ2-7; D is unresolved. The source is a human donor in good health (CMV status not recorded). Some clones in this sample may be carry-over from other donors' samples. Sequences were derived from cultured PBMCs, sampled from culture after CMV antigen stimulation. CDR3 DNA: TGTGCCAGCAGCTTATACAACTCCTACGAGCAGTACTTC. Translated: CASSLYNSYEQYF.